These T cell receptor beta chains were read from a single sample in a study of T-cell memory formation after mild COVID-19. TCRdb used MiXCR to reprocess the 5' RACE reads, holding one entry per CDR3 protein. The table shows roughly 130,000 distinct CDR3 sequences, with over 15% occurring only once. Source material: PBMCs or a T cell subset sorted from them (not recorded which). Receptors originate from a man younger than 35 who had mild COVID-19 (a few samples of this study predate the infection). Cell type and time point are not known. Both conserved end residues are part of each CDR3. D genes are given only for firm matches.

d_call j_call v_call cdr3_aa
NA TRBJ2-3 TRBV10-3 CAISEWGGTDTQYF
NA TRBJ1-1 TRBV4-3 CASSQVVLEITEAFF
TRBD1 TRBJ2-2 TRBV4-2 CASSRDRGRTGELFF
NA TRBJ1-2 TRBV12-3/TRBV12-4 CASGTQGPSNYGYTF
NA TRBJ1-1 TRBV5-1 CASRAGHQNTEAFF
NA TRBJ1-1 TRBV6-2/TRBV6-3 CASTYHQTGNTEAFF
NA TRBJ2-7 TRBV12-3/TRBV12-4 CASSLRGLGEQYF
TRBD1 TRBJ1-1 TRBV9 CASSVVGQGRDTEAFF
NA TRBJ1-5 TRBV7-9 CASSPSGSNQPQHF
TRBD1 TRBJ2-5 TRBV5-1 CASSLDRAQETQYF
NA TRBJ1-4 TRBV27 CASRGLNEKLFF
NA TRBJ2-7 TRBV20-1 CSARVPGGSGQYF
TRBD1 TRBJ1-5 TRBV12-3/TRBV12-4 CASSWDRGNQPQHF
NA TRBJ2-2 TRBV7-2 CASSLQGGAGELFF
NA TRBJ1-2 TRBV27 CASIHPPAGYGYTF
NA TRBJ2-3 TRBV20-1 CSANFETSDTQYF
TRBD1 TRBJ1-6 TRBV5-1 CASSLGGQINSPLHF